Sequencing of this T cell receptor (beta chain) was carried out in a study of shared clonotypes between healthy human individuals. Profiled with immunoSEQ multiplex PCR; TCRdb holds only in-frame clones, not every one. The data contain approximately 2,300,000 clones, 85% to 95% of them singletons. V trimming: 4 bases; J trimming: 2 bases; junction bases outside the gene matches: 2. CDR1 is SEHNR, CDR2 FQNEAQ, per germline (reference sequence). This CDR3 region has 14 residues. Comments on this clone: Additional DNA sequences in this sample encode the identical CDR3.

The receptor comes from a man between 18 and 29 years old in good health. Some clones in this sample may be carry-over from other donors' samples. Sequenced: naive CD4+ T cells from PBMCs. Documented subset: CD45RA+ positively selected. The V gene is TRBV7-9, the J gene TRBJ2-5, with 9 bases aligning to TRBD1. For the CDR3, the DNA is TGTGCCAGCAGCTGGGGACAGGGACAAGAGACCCAGTACTTC. It codes for CASSWGQGQETQYF.